This entry lists 27 T cell receptor beta chains sequenced from one sample in a study of control samples from healthy donors and cancer patients. Profiling relied on immunoSEQ multiplex PCR, and the TCRdb table lists in-frame clones only, not all of them. Altogether over 150,000 clones are present, 85% to 95% being singletons, with the ten largest covering approximately 1.4%. Sequenced: blood. The receptors were gathered from a woman younger than 35 in good health.

The rearrangement uses TRBV15 and TRBJ2-5; the D gene is possibly TRBD1 (5 bases). CDR1 and CDR2 (germline): LNHNV, YYDKDF (reference sequence). V lost 0 bases and J 5 bases, leaving 13 bases between the germline ends. The CDR3 is 15 residues long. CDR3 nucleotide sequence: TGTGCCACCAGCAGAGATAGGGCCAAGGGGGAGACCCAGTACTTC. The encoded protein is CATSRDRAKGETQYF.

The chain carries TRBV10-3 and TRBJ1-5, with TRBD1 matching 7 bases. The germline gives CDR1 ENHRY, CDR2 SYGVKD. The CDR3 is 15 amino acids. The trim removed 0 bases at V and 10 bases at J, leaving 9 bases unmatched. CDR3 region: CAISESPGGRGPQHF. As DNA, the CDR3 is TGTGCCATCAGTGAGTCGCCAGGGGGTCGGGGTCCCCAGCATTTT.

The chain links TRBV4-3 to TRBJ2-1; TRBD2 aligns across 7 bases. The CDR3 is 14 amino acids. Germline CDR1 is LGHNA and CDR2 is YSLEER. V was clipped by 1 base and J by 9 bases; unmatched bases: 6. This chain's CDR3 is CASSQGLARSEQFF. The CDR3 DNA follows: TGCGCCAGCAGCCAAGGACTAGCTCGAAGTGAGCAGTTCTTC.

This chain connects TRBV29-1 to TRBJ2-7, with a tentative D call TRBD1 (6 bases). The CDR3 spans 11 residues. Germline CDR1 reads SQVTM; CDR2 reads ANQGSEA. V lost 8 bases and J lost 2, with 10 bases in between. Here the CDR3 DNA reads TGCAGCACAGGGACCACCTACGAGCAGTACTTC. Translation gives CSTGTTYEQYF.

V is TRBV4-2 and J is TRBJ1-5, with TRBD1 identical over 7 bases. The CDR3 runs to 16 residues. CDR1 LGHNA and CDR2 YNFKEQ come from the germline V gene. V was clipped by 0 bases and J by 2 bases; unmatched bases: 4. The CDR3 region is CASSQDLGQGNQPQHF. In nucleotides, the CDR3 is TGTGCCAGCAGCCAAGATTTAGGACAGGGCAATCAGCCCCAGCATTTT.

The rearrangement links TRBV24-1 to TRBJ2-1, with TRBD2 identical over 8 bases. The CDR3 is made up of 17 amino acids. The V gene's germline CDR1 is KGHDR and CDR2 SFDVKD. Germline trimming cut 3 bases from V and 3 bases from J; bases unmatched to any gene: 9. The CDR3 DNA follows: TGTGCCACCAGTGATCCCTCGCCCGGGACTAGCTACAATGAGCAGTTCTTC. Amino acids: CATSDPSPGTSYNEQFF.

The chain couples TRBV7-9 to TRBJ1-2; TRBD1 matches at 8 bases. Looked up from germline, CDR1 is SEHNR and CDR2 is FQNEAQ (reference sequence). V lost 4 bases to trimming and J lost 4 bases; unmatched junction nucleotides: 11. The CDR3 totals 16 residues. The CDR3 protein is CASSSSRDRLAYGYTF. CDR3 sequence (DNA): TGTGCCAGCAGCTCCTCCCGGGACAGGCTAGCCTATGGCTACACCTTC. The full variable domain, completed using reference TRBV7-9 and TRBJ1-2, is DTGVSQNPRHKITKRGQNVTFRCDPISEHNRLYWYRQTLGQGPEFLTYFQNEAQLEKSRLLSDRFSAERPKGSFSTLEIQRTEQGDSAMYLCASSSSRDRLAYGYTFGSGTRLTVV.

The chain employs TRBV5-5 and TRBJ1-1, with a tentative D call TRBD1 (6 bases). This CDR3 has 13 amino acids. The V and J ends lost 2 bases and 10 bases respectively, with 15 bases between them. Looked up from germline, CDR1 is SGHKS and CDR2 is YYEKEE (reference sequence). CDR3: CASSFLGGGRAFF. The CDR3 DNA follows: TGTGCCAGCAGCTTCTTAGGTGGGGGCCGAGCTTTCTTT. The full variable domain, its missing parts supplied by reference TRBV5-5 and TRBJ1-1, is DAGVTQSPTHLIKTRGQQVTLRCSPISGHKSVSWYQQVLGQGPQFIFQYYEKEERGRGNFPDRFSARQFPNYSSELNVNALLLGDSALYLCASSFLGGGRAFFGQGTRLTVV.

The chain employs TRBV9 and TRBJ1-2, with D tentatively TRBD1 (5 bases). The V end lost 3 bases, the J end lost 5 bases, and 14 bases lay between the germline ends. Germline assignment: CDR1 SGDLS and CDR2 YYNGEE. The CDR3 extends over 14 amino acids. As DNA, the CDR3 is TGTGCCAGCAGCGCTTGGGAACAGGCGTATGGCTACACCTTC. It encodes CASSAWEQAYGYTF.

The sample holds one count of this clone. This chain links TRBV30 with TRBJ2-2; perhaps TRBD1 as D (7 bases). V was clipped by 0 bases and J by 6 bases, with 29 bases between them. The CDR3 runs to 20 residues. Looked up from germline, CDR1 is GTSNPN and CDR2 is SVGIG (reference sequence). In nucleotides, the CDR3 is TGTGCCTGGAGTGTATTCGGCTTTGGGGCGGGACAGTTAACCCCCGGGGAGCTGTTTTTT. It translates to CAWSVFGFGAGQLTPGELFF.

The V and J genes are TRBV7-9 and TRBJ1-2, with TRBD1 identical over 9 bases. With 5 bases clipped from V and 1 base from J, the junction kept 2 bases outside the gene matches. Germline lookup yields CDR1 SEHNR and CDR2 FQNEAQ (reference sequence). CDR3 length equals 14 residues. CDR3 nucleotides: TGTGCCAGCAGCCGACAGGGGGGTAACTATGGCTACACCTTC. Translation gives CASSRQGGNYGYTF.

The chain employs TRBV6-5 and TRBJ2-7; TRBD1 aligns across 8 bases. The V and J ends lost 8 bases and 5 bases, in that order; junction bases with no gene match: 8. The CDR3 is 13 amino acids. Germline CDR1 reads MNHEY; CDR2 reads SVGAGI. The CDR3 region has the DNA TGTGCCAGCCACTTCGGACAGGGTGACGAGCAGTACTTC. This sequence encodes CASHFGQGDEQYF.

The J gene is TRBJ1-1, the V gene TRBV18; 7 bases agree with TRBD1. V dropped 5 bases and J dropped 4; count of bases not matched to a gene: 4. The length of the CDR3 is 13 residues. The germline V gene has CDR1 KGHSH and CDR2 LQKENI. The CDR3: CASSSGGSTEAFF. Here the CDR3 DNA reads TGTGCCAGCTCATCAGGGGGGTCCACTGAAGCTTTCTTT.

The chain's CDR3 is CASSPPLSYEQYF. The CDR3 DNA sequence: TGCGCCAGCAGCCCCCCACTGTCCTACGAGCAGTACTTC. J is TRBJ2-7 and V is TRBV5-1, with D hard to call. Trimming pared 4 bases from V and 1 base from J, leaving 9 bases between. Germline V gene lookup returns CDR1 SGHRS and CDR2 YFSETQ. The CDR3 length is 13 residues.

The chain joins TRBV24-1 to TRBJ2-3, with 9 nucleotides matching TRBD2. Trimming took 3 bases from V and 2 from J; bases not matched to a gene: 5. Germline CDR1 KGHDR, CDR2 SFDVKD. This CDR3 region has 16 residues. The DNA of the CDR3 is TGTGCCACCAGTGATCGCGGACTAGCGTCCACAGATACGCAGTATTTT. It codes for CATSDRGLASTDTQYF.

V gene TRBV7-3 combines with J gene TRBJ2-2; D is possibly TRBD1 (6 bases). The V and J ends lost 5 bases and 8 bases respectively, with 18 bases between them. Germline CDR1 reads SGHTA; CDR2 reads FQGTGA. There are 15 residues in the CDR3. CDR3 amino acids: CASSPLQDSVGELFF. DNA of the CDR3: TGTGCCAGCAGCCCACTCCAGGACAGTGTAGGGGAGCTGTTTTTT. Full variable domain (missing parts from reference TRBV7-3 and TRBJ2-2): GAGVSQTPSNKVTEKGKYVELRCDPISGHTALYWYRQSLGQGPEFLIYFQGTGAADDSGLPNDRFFAVRPEGSVSTLKIQRTERGDSAVYLCASSPLQDSVGELFFGEGSRLTVL.

The V call is TRBV9, the J call TRBJ1-1; possibly TRBD1 for D (5 bases). This CDR3 contains 15 residues. Germline assignment: CDR1 SGDLS and CDR2 YYNGEE. Trimming pared 0 bases from V and 1 base from J, leaving 10 bases between. The CDR3 protein is CASSVEAGRNTEAFF. The CDR3 DNA reads TGTGCCAGCAGCGTAGAGGCAGGGCGGAACACTGAAGCTTTCTTT.

The chain employs TRBV7-9 and TRBJ1-2, with D uncertain. The CDR3 extends over 15 amino acids. The V and J ends lost 1 base and 4 bases respectively, with 13 bases between them. Looked up from germline, CDR1 is SEHNR and CDR2 is FQNEAQ (reference sequence). In nucleotides, the CDR3 is TGTGCCAGCAGCTTAGACTCCCGGGGAGGCTATGGCTACACCTTC. This encodes CASSLDSRGGYGYTF.

The chain combines TRBV18 with TRBJ2-1; weak D call: TRBD2 (5 bases). Trimming removed 3 bases at V and 5 bases at J, with 17 bases between. The CDR3 is made up of 16 amino acids. Germline CDR1 and CDR2: KGHSH and LQKENI. The CDR3, as DNA: TGTGCCAGCTCACCGGGGTATGAAGAGGGAAACAATGAGCAGTTCTTC. Protein sequence: CASSPGYEEGNNEQFF. Filled out from reference TRBV18 and TRBJ2-1, the complete variable domain reads NAGVMQNPRHLVRRRGQEARLRCSPMKGHSHVYWYRQLPEEGLKFMVYLQKENIIDESGMPKERFSAEFPKEGPSILRIQQVVRGDSAAYFCASSPGYEEGNNEQFFGPGTRLTVL.

The gene calls are TRBV11-3 and TRBJ2-2, with D perhaps matching TRBD1 (5 bases). Germline V gene data show CDR1 as SGHNT and CDR2 as YENEEA. The CDR3 sequence is 13 residues long. Trimming removed 4 bases at V and 6 bases at J, with 9 bases between. CDR3 DNA sequence: TGTGCCAGCAGCTCCCTCAGGGCCGGGGAGCTGTTTTTT. Translating it yields CASSSLRAGELFF.

J is TRBJ1-6 and V is TRBV9; possibly TRBD1 for D (5 bases). Trimming pared 0 bases from V and 2 bases from J, leaving 12 bases between. The CDR3 length is 17 residues. The germline V gene encodes CDR1 SGDLS and CDR2 YYNGEE. CDR3 sequence: CASSVASGMAYNSPLHF. As DNA, the CDR3 is TGTGCCAGCAGCGTAGCTTCAGGGATGGCCTATAATTCACCCCTCCACTTT.

The chain is built from TRBV18 and TRBJ1-2, with 7 bases lining up with TRBD1. This CDR3 spans 15 amino acids. Germline trimming cut 3 bases from V and 7 bases from J; bases unmatched to any gene: 11. From germline, CDR1 is KGHSH and CDR2 LQKENI. The DNA of the CDR3 is TGTGCCAGCTCACCTCGACAGGGAGAAGGAGGTGGCTACACCTTC. Encoded protein: CASSPRQGEGGGYTF.

The chain joins TRBV2 to TRBJ2-7, with 8 bases that match TRBD1. With V trimmed by 7 bases and J by 3 bases, 17 bases remained unmatched. CDR3 length equals 17 residues. Germline lookup yields CDR1 SNHLY and CDR2 FYNNEI. CDR3 in DNA: TGTGCCAGCACCCTCATTCCGACAGGGGTCGGGGGCTACGAGCAGTACTTC. It specifies CASTLIPTGVGGYEQYF.

This clone has more than one count but fewer than ten. V gene TRBV24-1 combines with J gene TRBJ2-3, with 9 bases lining up with TRBD2. The germline V gene encodes CDR1 KGHDR and CDR2 SFDVKD. J lost 2 bases, V lost 5 bases, and 4 bases had no gene match. The CDR3 consists of 15 residues. The DNA of the CDR3 is TGTGCCACCAGTGGGGCTAGCGGGATCACAGATACGCAGTATTTT. Its translation: CATSGASGITDTQYF.

The V and J genes are TRBV6-6 and TRBJ1-5, with 9 positions matching TRBD1. This CDR3 has 14 residues. Unmatched junction bases numbered 2, after V lost 0 bases and J lost 8 bases. Germline CDR1 is MNHNY and CDR2 is SVGAGI (reference sequence). The CDR3 nucleotides read TGTGCCAGCAGTTACTCAAGGACAGGGGAGCCCCAGCATTTT. It encodes CASSYSRTGEPQHF.

This chain's CDR3 is CASSLGYSYEQYF. Written as DNA, the CDR3 is TGTGCCAGCAGCTTAGGGTACTCCTACGAGCAGTACTTC. The chain has TRBV13 and TRBJ2-7, with no clear D. Between the trimmed V and J ends, which lost 0 bases and 0 bases, there was a span of 3 bases. The CDR3 is 13 amino acids. Per germline, CDR1 PRHDT and CDR2 FYEKMQ (reference sequence).

The V gene is TRBV18, the J gene TRBJ1-3; a weak D match, TRBD1 (5 bases). Germline lookup yields CDR1 KGHSH and CDR2 LQKENI. Trimming shortened V by 2 bases and J by 4 bases, and 12 bases separated the two germline ends. This CDR3 comprises 15 residues. The CDR3 reads CASSPTAGTGNTIYF. CDR3 bases: TGTGCCAGCTCACCAACAGCAGGGACCGGAAACACCATATATTTT. The full variable domain, with the rest looked up from reference TRBV18 and TRBJ1-3, is NAGVMQNPRHLVRRRGQEARLRCSPMKGHSHVYWYRQLPEEGLKFMVYLQKENIIDESGMPKERFSAEFPKEGPSILRIQQVVRGDSAAYFCASSPTAGTGNTIYFGEGSWLTVV.